This T cell receptor beta chain was obtained from a study of shared clonotypes between healthy human individuals (dated by TCRdb to about 2020). For the study in its entirety: The cohort included a few men and a couple of women between 18 and 49 years of age. Per donor, three plates each were used for CD4 naive and CD4 memory, two for CD8 naive, and one for CD8 memory. Blood TCR repertoires of about five healthy adults were deeply sequenced to estimate repertoire size and the extent of clonotype sharing between individuals. To increase sequencing depth and limit assay-specific biases, different laboratories used diverse techniques to prepare libraries and sequence TCR repertoires. Leukapheresis yielded between about 0.94 and 10 billion PBMCs per donor.

TCR CDR3 regions were amplified from genomic DNA by multiplex PCR using the deep immunoSEQ assay. Extracted genomic DNA from each cell subset was distributed evenly across all wells of several immunoSEQ 96-well plates, and each plate was treated as a replicate. For sorted subsets, roughly 190 ng of genomic DNA, equivalent to some 33,000 T cell genomes, went into each replicate PCR. The purified libraries were quantified using a Qubit 3.0 fluorometer, sized with a Bioanalyzer 2100, and then quantified again using the KAPA Library Quantification kit. Each immunoSEQ 96-well plate was sequenced on its own single-read 150-cycle Illumina NextSeq 550 flow cell. The paper's processing steps were these. Because the immunoSEQ output held only junctional sequences and lacked quality scores, the filtering could not match the filtering applied to full-length reads. Sequences were annotated with PyIR, a Python wrapper for IgBLAST v1.9, and V/J genes and CDR3 were assigned using IMGT germline references. Reads with weak V/J assignments (E-value above 1e-6), missing CDR3, stop codons, out-of-frame junctions, or ambiguous translated residues were removed. V3J clonotypes were defined as sequences sharing an identical inferred V gene, J gene, and CDR3 amino acid sequence. Percentage overlap between repertoires was calculated by dividing the number of shared unique clonotypes by the size of the smaller repertoire. Three approaches were used to assess repertoire richness: RTK rarefaction, the Chao1 estimator, and Recon v2.1 estimates of unobserved clonotypes. Generation probabilities were computed with OLGA for all TCRbeta clonotypes obtained by the gDNA method from a handful of donors. Held by TCRdb, this immuneACCESS table contains in-frame sequences only and omits some clones. Under half of the omission traces to an unresolved V gene where checked; the cause of the rest is unknown. V and J calls and clone size are those listed in that table; D and trimming were worked out from the DNA. For this sample the table gives millions of clones, of which about 95% were detected only once. The ten top clones hold roughly 1.1% of the sample.

The CDR3 holds 12 amino acids from the cysteine to the phenylalanine. The DNA shown is the 36-base CDR3, in frame from base 1. CDR1 and CDR2, looked up from the germline V gene (reference sequence), are GTSNPN and SVGIG. V loses 2 bases of germline sequence and J loses 5 bases, and the interval between the two ends is 6 bases. CD8 naive samples consisted of CD45RO-negative cells that were positively selected for CCR7, yielding a CD45RA+CCR7+ population without TemRA cells. The donors were healthy, HIV-negative adults who had no recently reported acute infections or vaccinations. Every donor was a Caucasian adult residing in Nashville, Tennessee, USA. Blood was obtained by leukapheresis, after which PBMCs were separated by Ficoll-Histopaque density gradient centrifugation and cryopreserved in liquid nitrogen vapor phase. Analytical flow cytometry was used to check the purity and quantity of every magnetically sorted T cell population. From each sorted fraction, genomic DNA was isolated and quantified by UV absorbance on a Nanodrop 2000c.

This clone has only one observation. Its antigen target is currently unknown. No base qualities exist here, and no much larger clone lies one base off it. Other DNA sequences in this sample translate to the same CDR3. Broader findings and caveats from the paper: Incomplete sequencing was indicated by rarefaction of sorted-subset datasets, despite the large sequencing depth. Sampling was restricted to blood, and TCR repertoires in tissue are likely to differ from TCR repertoires in blood. Larger estimated clonotype richness was generally found for naive subsets than for memory subsets. Because the study included a small number of donors, the genetic and exposure-history diversity represented was limited. Pairwise subsampling indicated that sequencing depth was expected to affect the degree of clonotype sharing among donors. Compared with non-shared clonotypes, the clonotypes found in all four sorted-subset donors had higher generation probabilities. About 5% of naive CD4, 3.5% of naive CD8, roughly 2.4% of memory CD4, and 0.4% of memory CD8 clonotypes were shared across a few donors.

This sequence uses TRBV30 and TRBJ2-2; TRBD1 might be the D gene, on 5 matching bases. The sequencing sample was made of naive CD8+ T cells sorted from blood. Explained via the paper, the cell subset or site label denotes: CD45RA+CCR7+. The TCR sequence derives from a man younger than 35 in good health. This receptor has the CDR3 CAWSSGTGELFF. The DNA sequence is TGTGCCTGGAGTTCAGGGACCGGGGAGCTGTTTTTT.